The source of this T cell receptor (beta chain) is a study of blood T cell repertoires in COVID-19. Study-level background: Sites across the United States, Italy and Spain contributed samples from acute and convalescent COVID-19. T cells, B-cell-depleted T cells, or PBMCs provided the cDNA or gDNA that served as material.

Profiled with immunoSEQ multiplex PCR; TCRdb holds only in-frame clones, not every one. The sample has 200,000 or so clones, roughly 80% seen once. V was pared by 3 bases and J by 5 bases, with 8 bases of the junction left unmatched. CDR1 and CDR2 (germline): MNHNS, SASEGT. There are 15 residues in the CDR3. The TCR sequence derives from a man aged 55 to 70 with active or convalescent COVID-19. Sequenced: peripheral blood. The chain uses TRBV6-1 and TRBJ1-1; 8 bases are a match to TRBD1. DNA of the CDR3: TGTGCCAGCAGTGAGCCCTACAGGGGGAATACTGAAGCTTTCTTT. This sequence encodes CASSEPYRGNTEAFF.